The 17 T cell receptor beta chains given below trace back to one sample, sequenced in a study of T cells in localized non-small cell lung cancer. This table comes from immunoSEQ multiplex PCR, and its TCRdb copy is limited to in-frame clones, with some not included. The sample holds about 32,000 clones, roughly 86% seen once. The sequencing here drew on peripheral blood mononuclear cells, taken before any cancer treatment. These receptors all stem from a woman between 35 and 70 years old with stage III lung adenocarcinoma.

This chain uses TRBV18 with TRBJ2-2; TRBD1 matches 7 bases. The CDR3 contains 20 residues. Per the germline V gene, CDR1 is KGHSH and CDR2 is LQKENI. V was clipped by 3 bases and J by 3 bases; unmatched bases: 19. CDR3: CASSPVKIKQRGQYTGELFF. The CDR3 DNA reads TGTGCCAGCTCACCCGTCAAGATCAAACAGAGGGGGCAGTACACCGGGGAGCTGTTTTTT.

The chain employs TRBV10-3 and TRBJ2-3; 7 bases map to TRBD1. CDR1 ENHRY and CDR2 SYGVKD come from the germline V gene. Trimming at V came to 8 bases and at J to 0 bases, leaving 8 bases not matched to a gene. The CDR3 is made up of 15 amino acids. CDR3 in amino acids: CAISLGQRSTDTQYF. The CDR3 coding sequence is TGTGCCATCTCCCTGGGACAGCGAAGCACAGATACGCAGTATTTT.

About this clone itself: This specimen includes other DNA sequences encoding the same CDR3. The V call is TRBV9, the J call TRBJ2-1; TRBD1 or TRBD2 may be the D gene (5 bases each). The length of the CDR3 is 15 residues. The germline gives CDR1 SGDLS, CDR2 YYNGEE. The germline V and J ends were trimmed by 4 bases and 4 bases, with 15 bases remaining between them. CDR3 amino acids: CASSPREGSYNEQFF. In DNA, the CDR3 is TGTGCCAGCAGCCCCCGAGAGGGGTCTTACAATGAGCAGTTCTTC.

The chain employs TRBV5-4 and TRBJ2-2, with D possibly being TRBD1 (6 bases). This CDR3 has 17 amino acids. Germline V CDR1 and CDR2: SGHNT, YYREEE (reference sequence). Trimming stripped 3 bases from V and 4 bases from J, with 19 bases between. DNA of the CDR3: TGTGCCAGCAGCTCTGGCCTCTGGGGGCCGGGCACCGGGGAGCTGTTTTTT. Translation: CASSSGLWGPGTGELFF.

CDR3 region: CASRGGGRGYGYTF. CDR3 coding DNA: TGTGCCAGCAGGGGAGGGGGCAGGGGGTATGGCTACACCTTC. J is TRBJ1-2 and V is TRBV9; 7 bases are a match to TRBD1. This CDR3 is 14 amino acids long. Germline CDR1 SGDLS, CDR2 YYNGEE. After removal of 5 bases from V and 5 bases from J, the junction contained 9 bases not matched to a gene. The variable domain in full, completed from reference TRBV9 and TRBJ1-2, reads DSGVTQTPKHLITATGQRVTLRCSPRSGDLSVYWYQQSLDQGLQFLIQYYNGEERAKGNILERFSAQQFPDLHSELNLSSLELGDSALYFCASRGGGRGYGYTFGSGTRLTVV.

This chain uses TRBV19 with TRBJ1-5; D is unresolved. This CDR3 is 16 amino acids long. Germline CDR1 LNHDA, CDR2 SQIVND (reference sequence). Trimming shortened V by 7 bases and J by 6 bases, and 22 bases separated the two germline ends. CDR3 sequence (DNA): TGTGCCAGTAACAAAGGATCGGGAACCCGTAGTCAGCCCCAGCATTTT. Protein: CASNKGSGTRSQPQHF.

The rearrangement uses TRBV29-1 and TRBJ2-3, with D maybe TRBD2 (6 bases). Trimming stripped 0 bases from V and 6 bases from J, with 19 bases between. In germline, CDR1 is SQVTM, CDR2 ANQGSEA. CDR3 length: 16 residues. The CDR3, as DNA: TGCAGCGTTGAAGATCAAATCCCGGGAGACGGGGATACGCAGTATTTT. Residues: CSVEDQIPGDGDTQYF.

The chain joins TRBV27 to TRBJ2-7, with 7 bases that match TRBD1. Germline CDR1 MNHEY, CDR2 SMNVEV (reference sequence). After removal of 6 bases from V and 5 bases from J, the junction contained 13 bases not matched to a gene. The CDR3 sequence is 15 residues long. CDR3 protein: CASSPTGTDPNEQYF. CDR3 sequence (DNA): TGTGCCAGCAGCCCCACCGGGACAGATCCTAACGAGCAGTACTTC.

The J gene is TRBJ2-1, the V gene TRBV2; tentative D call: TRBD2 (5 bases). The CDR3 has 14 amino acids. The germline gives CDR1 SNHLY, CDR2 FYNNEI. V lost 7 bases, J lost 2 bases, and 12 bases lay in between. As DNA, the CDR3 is TGTGCCAGCAAGTCCGGGGTGGCCTACAATGAGCAGTTCTTC. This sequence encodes CASKSGVAYNEQFF.

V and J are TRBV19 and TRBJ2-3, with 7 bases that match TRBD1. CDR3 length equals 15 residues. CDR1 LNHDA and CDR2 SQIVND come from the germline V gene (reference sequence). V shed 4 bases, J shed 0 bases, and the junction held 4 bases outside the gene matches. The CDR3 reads CASSTRDRSTDTQYF. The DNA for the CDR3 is TGTGCCAGTAGTACTAGGGACAGAAGCACAGATACGCAGTATTTT.

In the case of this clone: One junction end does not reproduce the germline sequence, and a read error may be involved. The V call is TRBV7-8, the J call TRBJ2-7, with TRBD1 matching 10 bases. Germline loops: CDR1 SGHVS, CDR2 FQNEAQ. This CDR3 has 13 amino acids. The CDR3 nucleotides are TGTGCCAGCAGCCCTGGACAGGGGGTACCCTTTGGGTTC. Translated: CASSPGQGVPFGF.

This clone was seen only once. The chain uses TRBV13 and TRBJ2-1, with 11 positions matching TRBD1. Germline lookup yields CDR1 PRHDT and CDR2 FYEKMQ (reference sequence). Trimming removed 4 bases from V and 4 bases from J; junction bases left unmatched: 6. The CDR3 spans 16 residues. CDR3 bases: TGTGCCAGCAGCTCCCGGGACAGGGGGGTTTACAATGAGCAGTTCTTC. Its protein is CASSSRDRGVYNEQFF.

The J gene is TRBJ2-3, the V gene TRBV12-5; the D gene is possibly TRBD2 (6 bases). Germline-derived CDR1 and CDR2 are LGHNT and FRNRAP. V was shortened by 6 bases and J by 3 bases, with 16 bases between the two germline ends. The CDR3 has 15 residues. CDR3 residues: CASGPLASGTDTQYF. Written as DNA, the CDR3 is TGTGCTAGTGGACCCCTAGCGTCAGGGACAGATACGCAGTATTTT.

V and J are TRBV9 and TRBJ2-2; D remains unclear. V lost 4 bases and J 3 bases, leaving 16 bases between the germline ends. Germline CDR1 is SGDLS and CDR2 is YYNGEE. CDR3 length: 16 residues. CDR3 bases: TGTGCCAGCAGCCTGAGATCCACAGTTGACACCGGGGAGCTGTTTTTT. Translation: CASSLRSTVDTGELFF.

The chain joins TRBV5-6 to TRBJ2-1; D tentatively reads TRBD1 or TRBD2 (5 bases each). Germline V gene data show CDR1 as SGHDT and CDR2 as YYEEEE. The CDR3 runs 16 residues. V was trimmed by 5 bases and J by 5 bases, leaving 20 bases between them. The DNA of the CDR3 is TGTGCCAGCAGTAGGGACGGCCTCATCGGGAACAATGAGCAGTTCTTC. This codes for CASSRDGLIGNNEQFF.

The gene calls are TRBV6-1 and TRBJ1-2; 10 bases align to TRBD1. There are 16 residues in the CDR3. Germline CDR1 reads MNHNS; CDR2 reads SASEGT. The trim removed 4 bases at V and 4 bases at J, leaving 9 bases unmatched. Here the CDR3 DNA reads TGTGCCAGCAGTGCCTTACCGGGACAGGGGACCTATGGCTACACCTTC. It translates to CASSALPGQGTYGYTF.

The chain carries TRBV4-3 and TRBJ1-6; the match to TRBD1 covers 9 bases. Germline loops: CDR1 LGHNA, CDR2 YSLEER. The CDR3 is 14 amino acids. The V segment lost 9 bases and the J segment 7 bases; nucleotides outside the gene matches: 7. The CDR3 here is CASMLTGGNSPLHF. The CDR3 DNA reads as TGCGCCAGTATGCTGACAGGGGGAAATTCACCCCTCCACTTT.